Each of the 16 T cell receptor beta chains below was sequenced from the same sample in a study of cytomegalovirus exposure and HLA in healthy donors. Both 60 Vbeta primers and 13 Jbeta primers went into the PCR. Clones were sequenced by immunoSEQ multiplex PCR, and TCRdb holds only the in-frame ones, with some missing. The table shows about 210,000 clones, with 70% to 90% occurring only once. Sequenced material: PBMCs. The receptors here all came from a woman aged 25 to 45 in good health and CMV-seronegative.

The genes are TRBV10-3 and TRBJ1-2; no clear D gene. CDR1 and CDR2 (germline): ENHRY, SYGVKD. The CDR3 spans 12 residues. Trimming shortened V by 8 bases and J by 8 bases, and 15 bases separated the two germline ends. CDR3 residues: CAIGSGSSGYTF. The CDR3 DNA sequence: TGTGCCATCGGGAGTGGCTCTTCCGGCTACACCTTC.

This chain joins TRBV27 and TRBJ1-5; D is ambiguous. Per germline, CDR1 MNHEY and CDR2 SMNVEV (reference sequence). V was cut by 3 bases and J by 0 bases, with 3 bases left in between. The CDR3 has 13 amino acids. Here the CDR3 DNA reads TGTGCCAGCAGTTTCCTTAGCAATCAGCCCCAGCATTTT. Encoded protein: CASSFLSNQPQHF.

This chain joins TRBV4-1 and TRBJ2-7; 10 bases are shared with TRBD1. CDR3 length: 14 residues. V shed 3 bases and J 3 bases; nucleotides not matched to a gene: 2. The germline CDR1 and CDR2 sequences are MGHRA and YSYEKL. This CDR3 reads CASSHRDRGYEQYF. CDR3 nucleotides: TGCGCCAGCAGCCACCGGGACAGGGGCTACGAGCAGTACTTC.

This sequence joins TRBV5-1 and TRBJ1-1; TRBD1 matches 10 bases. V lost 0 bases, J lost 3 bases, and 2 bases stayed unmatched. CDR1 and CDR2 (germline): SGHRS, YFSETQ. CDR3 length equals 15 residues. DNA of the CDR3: TGCGCCAGCAGCTTGGAAGGACAGGGGGACACTGAAGCTTTCTTT. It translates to CASSLEGQGDTEAFF.

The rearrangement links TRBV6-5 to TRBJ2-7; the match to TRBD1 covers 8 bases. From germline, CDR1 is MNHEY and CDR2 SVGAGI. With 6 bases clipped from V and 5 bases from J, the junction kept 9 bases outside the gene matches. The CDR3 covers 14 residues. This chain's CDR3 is CASRPGQGINEQYF. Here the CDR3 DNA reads TGTGCCAGCAGACCCGGACAGGGAATCAACGAGCAGTACTTC.

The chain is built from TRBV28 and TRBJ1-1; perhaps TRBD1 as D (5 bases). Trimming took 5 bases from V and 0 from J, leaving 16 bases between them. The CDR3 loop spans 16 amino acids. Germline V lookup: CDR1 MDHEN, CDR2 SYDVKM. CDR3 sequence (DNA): TGTGCCAGCAGTCAACCGGGGGGGACGGTGAACACTGAAGCTTTCTTT. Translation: CASSQPGGTVNTEAFF.

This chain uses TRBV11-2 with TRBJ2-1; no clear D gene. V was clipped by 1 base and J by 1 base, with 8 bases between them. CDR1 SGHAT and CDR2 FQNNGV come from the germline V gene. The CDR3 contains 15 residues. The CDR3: CASSLVYSSYNEQFF. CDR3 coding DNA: TGTGCCAGCAGCTTAGTTTACAGTTCCTACAATGAGCAGTTCTTC.

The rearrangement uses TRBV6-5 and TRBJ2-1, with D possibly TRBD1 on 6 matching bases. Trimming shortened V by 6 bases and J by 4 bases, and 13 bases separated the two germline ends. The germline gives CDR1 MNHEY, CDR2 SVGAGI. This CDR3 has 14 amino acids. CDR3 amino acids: CASRFPGQYNEQFF. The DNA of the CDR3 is TGTGCCAGCAGATTCCCGGGACAATACAATGAGCAGTTCTTC.

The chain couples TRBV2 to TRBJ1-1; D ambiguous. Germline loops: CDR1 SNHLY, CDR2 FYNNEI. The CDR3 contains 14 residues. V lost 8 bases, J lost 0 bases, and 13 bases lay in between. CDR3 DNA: TGTGCCAGCGATGCCCCCACTATGAACACTGAAGCTTTCTTT. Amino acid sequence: CASDAPTMNTEAFF.

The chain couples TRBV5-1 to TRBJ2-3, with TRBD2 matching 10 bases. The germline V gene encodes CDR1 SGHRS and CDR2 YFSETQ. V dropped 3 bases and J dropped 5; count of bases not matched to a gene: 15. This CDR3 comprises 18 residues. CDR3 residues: CASSSWGQREGQEDTQYF. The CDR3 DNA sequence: TGCGCCAGCAGCTCGTGGGGACAGCGGGAGGGCCAAGAAGATACGCAGTATTTT.

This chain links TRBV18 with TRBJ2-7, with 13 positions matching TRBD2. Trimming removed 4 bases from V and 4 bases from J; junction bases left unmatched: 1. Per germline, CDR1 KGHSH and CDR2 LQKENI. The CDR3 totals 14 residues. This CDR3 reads CASSLLAGGYEQYF. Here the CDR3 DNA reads TGTGCCAGCTCACTACTAGCGGGAGGGTACGAGCAGTACTTC.

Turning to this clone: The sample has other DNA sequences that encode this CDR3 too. CDR3: CASSLRGYGYTF. The CDR3 coding sequence is TGTGCCAGCAGTTTAAGGGGTTATGGCTACACCTTC. The chain joins TRBV28 to TRBJ1-2, with a possible D match to TRBD1 (5 bases). V was shortened by 2 bases and J by 5 bases, with 6 bases between the two germline ends. Looked up from germline, CDR1 is MDHEN and CDR2 is SYDVKM. This CDR3 spans 12 amino acids.

The CDR3, as DNA: TGTGCCAGCAGCTTTAGCCTGAACTCCTACGAGCAGTACTTC. Protein product: CASSFSLNSYEQYF. The chain uses TRBV7-2 and TRBJ2-7, with D uncertain. V was pared by 3 bases and J by 0 bases, with 9 bases between. The CDR3 spans 14 residues. Germline loops: CDR1 SGHTA, CDR2 FQGNSA.

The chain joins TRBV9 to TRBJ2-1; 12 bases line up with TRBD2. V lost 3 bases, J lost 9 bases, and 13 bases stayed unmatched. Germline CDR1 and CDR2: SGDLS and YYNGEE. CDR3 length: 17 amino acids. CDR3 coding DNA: TGTGCCAGCAGCGCCCACACCGGGACTAGCGGGCAGGTTGAGCAGTTCTTC. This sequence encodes CASSAHTGTSGQVEQFF.

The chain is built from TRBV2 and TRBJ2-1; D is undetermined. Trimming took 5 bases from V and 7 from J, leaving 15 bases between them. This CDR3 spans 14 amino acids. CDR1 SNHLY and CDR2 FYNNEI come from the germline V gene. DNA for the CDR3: TGTGCCAGCAGTTCTTACGGGTCAAGGAATGAGCAGTTCTTC. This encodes CASSSYGSRNEQFF.

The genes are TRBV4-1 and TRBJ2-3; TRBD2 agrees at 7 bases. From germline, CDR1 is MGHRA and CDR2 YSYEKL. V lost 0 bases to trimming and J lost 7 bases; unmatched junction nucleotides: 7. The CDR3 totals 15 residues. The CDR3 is CASSQERDYENTQYF. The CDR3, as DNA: TGCGCCAGCAGCCAAGAACGGGACTATGAGAATACGCAGTATTTT.